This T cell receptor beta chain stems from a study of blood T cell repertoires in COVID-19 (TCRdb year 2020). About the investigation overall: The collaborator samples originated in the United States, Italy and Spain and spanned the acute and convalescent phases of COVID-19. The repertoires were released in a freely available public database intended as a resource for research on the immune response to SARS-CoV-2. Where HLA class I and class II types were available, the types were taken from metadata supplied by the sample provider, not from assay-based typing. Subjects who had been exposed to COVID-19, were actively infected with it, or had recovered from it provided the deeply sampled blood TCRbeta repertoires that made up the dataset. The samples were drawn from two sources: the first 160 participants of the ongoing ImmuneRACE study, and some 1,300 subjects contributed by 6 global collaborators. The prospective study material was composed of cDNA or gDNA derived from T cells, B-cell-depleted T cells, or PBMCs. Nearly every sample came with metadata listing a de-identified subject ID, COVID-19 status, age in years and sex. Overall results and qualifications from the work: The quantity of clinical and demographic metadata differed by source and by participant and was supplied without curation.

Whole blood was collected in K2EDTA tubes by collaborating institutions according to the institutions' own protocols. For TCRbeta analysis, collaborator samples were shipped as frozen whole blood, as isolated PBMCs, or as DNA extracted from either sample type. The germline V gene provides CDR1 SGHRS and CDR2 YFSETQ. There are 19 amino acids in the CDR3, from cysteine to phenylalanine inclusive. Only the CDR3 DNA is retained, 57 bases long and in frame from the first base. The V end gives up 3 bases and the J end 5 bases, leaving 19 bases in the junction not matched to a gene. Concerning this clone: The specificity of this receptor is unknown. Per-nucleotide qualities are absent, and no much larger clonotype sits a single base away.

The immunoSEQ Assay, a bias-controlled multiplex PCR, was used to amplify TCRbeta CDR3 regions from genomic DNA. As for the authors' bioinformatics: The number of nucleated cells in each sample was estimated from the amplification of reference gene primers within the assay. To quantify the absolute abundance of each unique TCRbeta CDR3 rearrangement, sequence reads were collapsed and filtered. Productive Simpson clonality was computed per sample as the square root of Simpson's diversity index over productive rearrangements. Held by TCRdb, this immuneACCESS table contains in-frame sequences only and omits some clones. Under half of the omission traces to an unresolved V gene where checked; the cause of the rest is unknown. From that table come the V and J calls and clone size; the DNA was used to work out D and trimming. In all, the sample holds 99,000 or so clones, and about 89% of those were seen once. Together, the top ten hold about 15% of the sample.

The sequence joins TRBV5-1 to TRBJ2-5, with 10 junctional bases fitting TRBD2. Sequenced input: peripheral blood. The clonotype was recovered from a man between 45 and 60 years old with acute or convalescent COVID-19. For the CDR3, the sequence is CASSSDRETLAGALETQYF. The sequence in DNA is TGCGCCAGCAGCTCCGACAGGGAAACCCTAGCGGGAGCTTTGGAGACCCAGTACTTC.